This TCR beta chain was found in a study of T-cell memory formation after mild COVID-19 (dated by TCRdb to the early 2020s). Regarding the research as a whole: TCR sequence clusters from the two donors were found to be largely donor specific. Longitudinal TCRalpha and TCRbeta repertoire sequencing tracked T-cell clones expanding and contracting after mild COVID-19 in a couple of donors. Two young, previously healthy adult volunteers, one female and one male, were included in the cohort.

The paper's findings and limits, for the study overall: Contracting CD4+ clones were located mainly in the CM and EM memory subsets, whereas CD8+ clones were found to be enriched in EMRA. Clones contracting from day 15 to 85 had balanced CD4/CD8 phenotypes, while a second wave expanding from day 15 to 37 was biased towards CD4+. SARS-CoV-2 specificity of the second-wave clones peaking on day 37 was not confirmed. Some responding clones were detected in pre-infection memory, suggesting pre-existing cross-reactive memory T cells joined the SARS-CoV-2 response. The study included only a couple of mild cases, and larger cohorts that include severe cases with pre-infection samples were judged to be necessary.

Trimming takes 3 bases off V and 3 bases off J; junction bases not matched to a gene: 2. CDR1 is given as LGHDT and CDR2 as YNNKEL, both from the germline V gene (reference sequence). Including the terminal cysteine and phenylalanine, the CDR3 comprises 14 residues. Only the CDR3 DNA stays, 42 bases, in frame from base 1. Only a few counts were recorded for this clonotype. Its antigen target is currently unknown. Per-nucleotide qualities are absent, and no much larger clonotype sits a single base away. PBMCs were isolated by Ficoll-Paque density gradient centrifugation. These reads were obtained on an Illumina NovaSeq 6000. Using 5'RACE with constant-segment primers, TCRalpha and TCRbeta cDNA libraries were constructed, with sample barcodes and unique molecular identifiers added in the process. Trizol reagent was used to extract RNA from every sample. The libraries were amplified in two PCR steps, and the second step added a second sample barcode and Illumina TruSeq adapters. Sequencing of the libraries was done on an Illumina NovaSeq, producing 2 x 150 bp paired-end reads. The authors' analysis ran thus. The reads were demultiplexed and collapsed into UMI-guided consensus sequences using migec v1.2.7. Using mixcr v2.1.11, the UMI consensuses were aligned to TRA and TRB V and J templates and assembled into clonotypes. Expanded or contracted clonotypes were those called significant by both edgeR and NoisET, with noise models trained on biological replicates. edgeR calls used a false discovery rate-adjusted p below 0.01 and a log2 fold-change threshold of 1. As an exploratory analysis of dynamics, max-normalized trajectories of the 1000 most abundant clonotypes were examined by PCA with hierarchical clustering. Separately sequenced CD4+ and CD8+ repertoires were used to assign the CD4 or CD8 phenotype of responding clones. Through fastp at Q25 and MiXCR, TCRdb rebuilt clones from the public reads, retaining in-frame beta chains. Each CDR3 protein appears once, grouped with its most common genes and DNA. In this record, the V and J calls reflect TCRdb's handling and not the investigators' own analysis. For this sample the table gives about 210,000 distinct CDR3 sequences, of which around 30% were detected only once. 11% of the sample lies in the top ten.

Sequencing was done on a sample of PBMCs or a T cell subset sorted from them (not recorded which). The V and J segments used are TRBV3-1 and TRBJ1-3, and TRBD1 matches 7 of the central bases. The clonotype was recovered from an adult woman who had mild COVID-19 (a few samples of this study predate the infection). The sample titles of this study are shuffled in the database, so cell type and time point are left out; the donor was told from shared clones. The nucleotide sequence is given as TGTGCCAGCAGCCACAGGGGGGGTGGAAACACCATATATTTT. Its translation reads: CASSHRGGGNTIYF.